This TCR beta chain was identified during a study of cytomegalovirus exposure and HLA in healthy donors. The CDR3 sequence is 15 residues long. The V segment lost 6 bases and the J segment 3 bases; nucleotides outside the gene matches: 6. From germline, CDR1 is MDHEN and CDR2 SYDVKM. The repertoire was sequenced with immunoSEQ multiplex PCR; TCRdb's copy has only in-frame clones and lacks some. The table lists roughly 350,000 clones, around 86% of them singletons. This rearrangement joins TRBV28 to TRBJ2-7; TRBD2 aligns across 12 bases. The sequenced sample was PBMCs. This sequence originates from a young woman in good health and CMV-seronegative. The CDR3 loop is CASSSLAGGFYEQYF. For the CDR3, the DNA is TGTGCCAGCAGCTCACTAGCGGGAGGATTCTACGAGCAGTACTTC.